This paragraph covers one T cell receptor beta chain sequence. Antigen specificity is unknown. A CD45RA+ naive subset and a CD45RA-negative memory subset were split from CD4+ cells. These data belong to a study of shared clonotypes between healthy human individuals. Notes on the study in general: Clonotype sharing among donors, it was expected, would be affected by sequencing depth.

CDR3 length equals 14 residues. Trimming cost V 6 bases and J 2 bases; bases outside gene matches: 4. Germline values: CDR1 MDHEN, CDR2 SYDVKM. Assay: immunoSEQ multiplex PCR; the TCRdb copy retains only in-frame clones and omits some. The sample includes approximately 2.3 million clones, more than 85% seen only once; the top ten take about 0.39%. Sample: naive CD4+ T cells from PBMCs. The sample's subset: CD45RA+ positively selected. This TCR came from a man between 18 and 29 years old in good health. Some clones in this sample may be carry-over from other donors' samples. The J gene is TRBJ2-1, the V gene TRBV28; 7 bases match TRBD1. The CDR3 DNA reads TGTGCCAGCAGCGGGACAGTCGCCTACAATGAGCAGTTCTTC. This sequence encodes CASSGTVAYNEQFF.